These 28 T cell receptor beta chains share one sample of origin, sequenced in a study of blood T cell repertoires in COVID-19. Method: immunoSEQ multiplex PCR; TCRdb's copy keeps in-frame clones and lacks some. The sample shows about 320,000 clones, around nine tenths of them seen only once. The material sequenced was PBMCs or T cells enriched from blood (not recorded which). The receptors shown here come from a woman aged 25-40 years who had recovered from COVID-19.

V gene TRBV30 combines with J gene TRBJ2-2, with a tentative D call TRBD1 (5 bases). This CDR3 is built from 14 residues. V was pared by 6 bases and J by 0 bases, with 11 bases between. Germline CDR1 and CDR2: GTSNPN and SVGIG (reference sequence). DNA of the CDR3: TGTGCCTGTGGGGCAGCTGCGAACACCGGGGAGCTGTTTTTT. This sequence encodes CACGAAANTGELFF.

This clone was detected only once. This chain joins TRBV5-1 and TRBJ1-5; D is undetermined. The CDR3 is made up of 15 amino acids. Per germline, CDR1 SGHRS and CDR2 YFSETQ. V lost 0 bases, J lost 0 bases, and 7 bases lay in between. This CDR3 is CASSLDNNSNQPQHF. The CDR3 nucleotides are TGCGCCAGCAGCTTGGATAATAATAGCAATCAGCCCCAGCATTTT.

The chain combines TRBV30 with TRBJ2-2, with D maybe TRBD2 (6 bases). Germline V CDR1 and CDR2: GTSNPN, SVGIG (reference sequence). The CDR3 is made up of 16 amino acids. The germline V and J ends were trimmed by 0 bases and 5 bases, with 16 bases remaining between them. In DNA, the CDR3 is TGTGCCTGGAGTGTAGGACGTTCCGGGGGAACCGGGGAGCTGTTTTTT. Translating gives CAWSVGRSGGTGELFF.

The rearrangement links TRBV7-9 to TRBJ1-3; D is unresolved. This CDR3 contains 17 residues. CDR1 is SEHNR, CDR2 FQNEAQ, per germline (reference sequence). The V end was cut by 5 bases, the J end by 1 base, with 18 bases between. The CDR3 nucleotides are TGTGCCAGCAGCCCAGGTCAGCTTCGAAAGTCTGGAAACACCATATATTTT. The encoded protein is CASSPGQLRKSGNTIYF.

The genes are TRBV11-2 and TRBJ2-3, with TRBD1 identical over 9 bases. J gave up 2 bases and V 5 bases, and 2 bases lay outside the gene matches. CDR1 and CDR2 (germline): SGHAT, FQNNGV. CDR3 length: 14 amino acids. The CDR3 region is CASSRTGVTDTQYF. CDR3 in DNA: TGTGCCAGCAGCAGGACAGGGGTCACAGATACGCAGTATTTT.

CDR3 in amino acids: CASSPAGGRGNIQYF. CDR3 bases: TGCGCCAGCAGCCCCGCGGGGGGCCGGGGAAACATTCAGTACTTC. The chain joins TRBV4-3 to TRBJ2-4, with 8 positions matching TRBD2. The CDR3 is made up of 15 amino acids. Trimming at V came to 4 bases and at J to 6 bases, leaving 8 bases not matched to a gene. Germline CDR1 and CDR2: LGHNA and YSLEER.

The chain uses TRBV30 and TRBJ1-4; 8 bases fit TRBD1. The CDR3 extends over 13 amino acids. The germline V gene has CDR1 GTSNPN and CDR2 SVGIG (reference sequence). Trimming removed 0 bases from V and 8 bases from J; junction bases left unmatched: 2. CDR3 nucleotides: TGTGCCTGGAGTGTGGGGACAGGCGAAAAACTGTTTTTT. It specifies CAWSVGTGEKLFF.

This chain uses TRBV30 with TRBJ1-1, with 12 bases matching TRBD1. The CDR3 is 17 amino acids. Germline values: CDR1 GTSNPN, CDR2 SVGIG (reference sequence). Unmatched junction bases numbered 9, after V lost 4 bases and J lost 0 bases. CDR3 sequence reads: CAWTKGTGGAVNTEAFF. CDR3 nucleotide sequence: TGTGCCTGGACCAAAGGGACAGGGGGCGCGGTGAACACTGAAGCTTTCTTT. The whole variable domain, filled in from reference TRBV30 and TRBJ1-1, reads SQTIHQWPATLVQPVGSPLSLECTVEGTSNPNLYWYRQAAGRGLQLLFYSVGIGQISSEVPQNLSASRPQDRQFILSSKKLLLSDSGFYLCAWTKGTGGAVNTEAFFGQGTRLTVV.

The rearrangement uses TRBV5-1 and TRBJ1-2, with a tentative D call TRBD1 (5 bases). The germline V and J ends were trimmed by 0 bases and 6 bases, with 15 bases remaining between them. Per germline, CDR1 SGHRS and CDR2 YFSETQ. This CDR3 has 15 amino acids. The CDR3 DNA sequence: TGCGCCAGCAGCTTGGTACAGGAAGGTTTGCATGGCTACACCTTC. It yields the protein CASSLVQEGLHGYTF.

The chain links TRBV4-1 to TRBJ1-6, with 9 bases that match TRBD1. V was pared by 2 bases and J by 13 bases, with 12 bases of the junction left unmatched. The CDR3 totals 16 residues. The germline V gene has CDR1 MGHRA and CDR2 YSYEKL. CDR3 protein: CASSQTSGQGMFPLHF. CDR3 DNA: TGCGCCAGCAGCCAAACTTCGGGACAGGGTATGTTCCCCCTCCACTTT.

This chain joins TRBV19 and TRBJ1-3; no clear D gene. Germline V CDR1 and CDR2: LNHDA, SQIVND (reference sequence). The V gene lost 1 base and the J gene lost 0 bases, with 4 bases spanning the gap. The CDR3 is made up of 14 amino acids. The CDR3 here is CASSIGHSGNTIYF. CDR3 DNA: TGTGCCAGTAGTATAGGTCACTCTGGAAACACCATATATTTT.

The CDR3 spells CASLWDRDPEAFF. For the CDR3, the DNA is TGTGCCAGTCTTTGGGACAGGGACCCTGAAGCTTTCTTT. The chain employs TRBV18 and TRBJ1-1; TRBD1 matches 9 bases. V shed 9 bases, J shed 6 bases, and the junction held 8 bases outside the gene matches. This CDR3 spans 13 amino acids. Germline CDR1 and CDR2: KGHSH and LQKENI.

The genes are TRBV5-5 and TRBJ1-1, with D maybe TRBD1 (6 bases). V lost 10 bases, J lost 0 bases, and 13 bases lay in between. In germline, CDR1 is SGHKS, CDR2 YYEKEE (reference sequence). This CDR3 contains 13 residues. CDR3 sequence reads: CAGTGTLNTEAFF. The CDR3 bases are TGTGCCGGGACCGGGACATTGAACACTGAAGCTTTCTTT.

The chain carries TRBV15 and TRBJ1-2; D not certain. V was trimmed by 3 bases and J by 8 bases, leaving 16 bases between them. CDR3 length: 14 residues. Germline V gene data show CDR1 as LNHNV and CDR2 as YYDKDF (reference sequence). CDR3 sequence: CATSRMSAETGYTF. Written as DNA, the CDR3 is TGTGCCACCAGCAGGATGTCGGCGGAGACCGGCTACACCTTC.

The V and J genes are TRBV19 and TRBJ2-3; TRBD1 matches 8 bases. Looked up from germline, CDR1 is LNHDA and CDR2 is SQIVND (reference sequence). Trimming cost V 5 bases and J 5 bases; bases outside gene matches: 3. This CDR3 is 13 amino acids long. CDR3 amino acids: CASSAGQGDTQYF. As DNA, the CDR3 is TGTGCCAGTAGTGCCGGACAGGGAGATACGCAGTATTTT.

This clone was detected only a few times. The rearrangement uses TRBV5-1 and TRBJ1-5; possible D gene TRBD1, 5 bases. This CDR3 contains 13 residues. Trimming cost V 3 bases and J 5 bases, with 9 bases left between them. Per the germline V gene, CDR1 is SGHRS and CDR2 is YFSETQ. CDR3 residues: CASSSEGDQPQHF. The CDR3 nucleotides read TGCGCCAGCAGCTCCGAAGGGGATCAGCCCCAGCATTTT. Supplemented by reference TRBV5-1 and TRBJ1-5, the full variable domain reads KAGVTQTPRYLIKTRGQQVTLSCSPISGHRSVSWYQQTPGQGLQFLFEYFSETQRNKGNFPGRFSGRQFSNSRSEMNVSTLELGDSALYLCASSSEGDQPQHFGDGTRLSIL.

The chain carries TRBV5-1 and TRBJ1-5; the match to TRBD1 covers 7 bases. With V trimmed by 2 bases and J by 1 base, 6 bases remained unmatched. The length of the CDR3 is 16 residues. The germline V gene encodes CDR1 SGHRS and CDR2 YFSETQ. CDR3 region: CASSLGDSSSNQPQHF. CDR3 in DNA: TGCGCCAGCAGCTTAGGGGACAGTTCGAGCAATCAGCCCCAGCATTTT. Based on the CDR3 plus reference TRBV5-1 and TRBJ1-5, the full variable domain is KAGVTQTPRYLIKTRGQQVTLSCSPISGHRSVSWYQQTPGQGLQFLFEYFSETQRNKGNFPGRFSGRQFSNSRSEMNVSTLELGDSALYLCASSLGDSSSNQPQHFGDGTRLSIL.

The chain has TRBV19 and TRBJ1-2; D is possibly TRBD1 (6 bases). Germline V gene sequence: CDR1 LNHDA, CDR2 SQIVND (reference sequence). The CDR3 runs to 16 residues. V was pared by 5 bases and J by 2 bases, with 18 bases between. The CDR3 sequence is CASSVPGTPVNYGYTF. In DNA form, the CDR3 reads TGTGCCAGTAGTGTCCCCGGGACACCTGTAAACTATGGCTACACCTTC.

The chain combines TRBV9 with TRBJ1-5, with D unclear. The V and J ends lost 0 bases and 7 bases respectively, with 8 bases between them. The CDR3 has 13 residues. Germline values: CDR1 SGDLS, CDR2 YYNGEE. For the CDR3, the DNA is TGTGCCAGCAGCGTAGATGTGGGCCAGCCCCAGCATTTT. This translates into CASSVDVGQPQHF.

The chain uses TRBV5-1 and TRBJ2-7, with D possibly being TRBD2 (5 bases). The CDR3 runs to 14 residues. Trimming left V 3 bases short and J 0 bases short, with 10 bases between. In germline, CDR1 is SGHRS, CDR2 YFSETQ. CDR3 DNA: TGCGCCAGCAGCTCGACTACGAGCTCCTACGAGCAGTACTTC. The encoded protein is CASSSTTSSYEQYF. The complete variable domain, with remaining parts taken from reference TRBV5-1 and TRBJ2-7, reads KAGVTQTPRYLIKTRGQQVTLSCSPISGHRSVSWYQQTPGQGLQFLFEYFSETQRNKGNFPGRFSGRQFSNSRSEMNVSTLELGDSALYLCASSSTTSSYEQYFGPGTRLTVT.

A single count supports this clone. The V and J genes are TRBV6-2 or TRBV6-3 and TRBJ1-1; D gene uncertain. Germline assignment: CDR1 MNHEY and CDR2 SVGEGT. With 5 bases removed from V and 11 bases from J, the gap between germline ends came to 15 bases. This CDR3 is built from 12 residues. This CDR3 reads CASSPSTGGAFF. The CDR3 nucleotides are TGTGCCAGCAGTCCATCCACCGGAGGGGCTTTCTTT.

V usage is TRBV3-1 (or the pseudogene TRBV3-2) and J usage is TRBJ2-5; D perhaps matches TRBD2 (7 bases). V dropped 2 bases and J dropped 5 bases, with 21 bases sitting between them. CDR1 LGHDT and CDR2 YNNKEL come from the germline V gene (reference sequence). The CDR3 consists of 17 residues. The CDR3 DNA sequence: TGTGCCAGCAGCCAAAGATCTGGGATCAGGGGAGGGGAGACCCAGTACTTC. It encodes CASSQRSGIRGGETQYF.

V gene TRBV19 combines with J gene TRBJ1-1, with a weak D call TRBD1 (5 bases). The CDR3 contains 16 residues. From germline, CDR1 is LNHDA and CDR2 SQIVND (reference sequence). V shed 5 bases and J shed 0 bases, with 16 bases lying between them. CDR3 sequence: CASSPGGAGMNTEAFF. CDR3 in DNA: TGTGCCAGTAGTCCCGGAGGGGCTGGGATGAACACTGAAGCTTTCTTT.

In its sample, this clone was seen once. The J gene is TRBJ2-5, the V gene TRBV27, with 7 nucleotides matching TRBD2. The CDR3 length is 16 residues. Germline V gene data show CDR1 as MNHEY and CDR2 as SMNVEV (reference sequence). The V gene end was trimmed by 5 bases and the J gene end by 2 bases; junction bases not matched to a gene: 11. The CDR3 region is CASSLGWGGGQETQYF. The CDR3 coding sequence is TGTGCCAGCAGTCTTGGCTGGGGGGGTGGTCAAGAGACCCAGTACTTC.

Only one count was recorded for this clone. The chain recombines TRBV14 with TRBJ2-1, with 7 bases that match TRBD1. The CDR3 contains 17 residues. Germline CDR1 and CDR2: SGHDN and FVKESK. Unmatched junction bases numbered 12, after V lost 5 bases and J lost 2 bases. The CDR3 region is CASSSSQGISPYNEQFF. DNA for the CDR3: TGTGCCAGCAGCTCTTCACAGGGGATATCCCCCTACAATGAGCAGTTCTTC.

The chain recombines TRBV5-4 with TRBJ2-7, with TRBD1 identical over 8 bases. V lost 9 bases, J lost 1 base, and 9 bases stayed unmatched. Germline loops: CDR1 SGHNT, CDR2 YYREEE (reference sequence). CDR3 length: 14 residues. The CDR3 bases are TGTGCCACTGGCCACAGGGGGGATTCCTACGAGCAGTACTTC. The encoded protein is CATGHRGDSYEQYF.

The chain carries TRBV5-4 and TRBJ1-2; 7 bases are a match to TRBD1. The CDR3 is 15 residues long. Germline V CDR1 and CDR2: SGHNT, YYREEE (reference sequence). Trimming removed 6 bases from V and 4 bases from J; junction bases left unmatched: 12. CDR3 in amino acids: CASTSHAGTAYGYTF. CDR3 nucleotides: TGTGCCAGCACCTCCCACGCCGGGACAGCCTATGGCTACACCTTC.

The CDR3 DNA sequence: TGTGCCAGCAGCCTGGGACTAGCGGGGGGGCGGAACATTCAGTACTTC. This translates into CASSLGLAGGRNIQYF. The chain recombines TRBV7-2 with TRBJ2-4, with 16 bases matching TRBD2. Germline V CDR1 and CDR2: SGHTA, FQGNSA. The CDR3 is 16 residues long. V shed 5 bases and J 7 bases; nucleotides not matched to a gene: 5.